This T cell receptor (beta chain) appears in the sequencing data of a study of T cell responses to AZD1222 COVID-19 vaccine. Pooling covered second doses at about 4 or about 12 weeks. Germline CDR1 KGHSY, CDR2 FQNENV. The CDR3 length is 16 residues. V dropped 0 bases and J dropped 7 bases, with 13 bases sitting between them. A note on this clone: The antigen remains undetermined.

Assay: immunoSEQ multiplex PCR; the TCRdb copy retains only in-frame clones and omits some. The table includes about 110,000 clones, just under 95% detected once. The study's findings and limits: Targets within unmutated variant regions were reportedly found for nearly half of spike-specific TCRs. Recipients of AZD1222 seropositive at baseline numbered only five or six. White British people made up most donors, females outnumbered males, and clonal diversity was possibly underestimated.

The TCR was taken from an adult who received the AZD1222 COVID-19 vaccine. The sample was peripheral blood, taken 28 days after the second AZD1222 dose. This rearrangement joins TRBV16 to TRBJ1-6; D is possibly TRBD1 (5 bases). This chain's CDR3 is CASSQSYKGMNSPLHF. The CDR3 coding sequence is TGTGCCAGCAGCCAATCTTACAAGGGGATGAATTCACCCCTCCACTTT.